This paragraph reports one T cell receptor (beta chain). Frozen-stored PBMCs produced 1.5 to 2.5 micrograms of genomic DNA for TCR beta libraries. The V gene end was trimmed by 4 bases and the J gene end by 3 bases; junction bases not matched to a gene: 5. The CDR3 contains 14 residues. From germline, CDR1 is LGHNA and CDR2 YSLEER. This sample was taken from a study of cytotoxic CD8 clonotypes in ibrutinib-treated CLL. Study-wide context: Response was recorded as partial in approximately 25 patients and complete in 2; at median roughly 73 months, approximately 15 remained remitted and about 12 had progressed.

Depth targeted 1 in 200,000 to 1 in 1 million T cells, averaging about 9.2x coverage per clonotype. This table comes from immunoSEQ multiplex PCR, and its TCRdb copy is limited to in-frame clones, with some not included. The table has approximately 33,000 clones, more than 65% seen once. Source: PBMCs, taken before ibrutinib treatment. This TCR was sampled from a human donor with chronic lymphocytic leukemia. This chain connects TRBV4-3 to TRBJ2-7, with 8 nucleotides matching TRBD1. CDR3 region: CASSRTTGGYEQYF. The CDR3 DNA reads TGCGCCAGCAGCCGAACAACAGGGGGCTACGAGCAGTACTTC.